The 28 T cell receptor beta chains presented below share a single source sample, sequenced in a study of T cell responses to AZD1222 COVID-19 vaccine. Here immunoSEQ multiplex PCR was the method, and the copy in TCRdb shows in-frame clones only, minus some. The repertoire has roughly 140,000 clones, around 88% of them found once; the top ten carry roughly 2%. Here the sequenced sample was peripheral blood, taken on day 0 of AZD1222 vaccination. These receptors were obtained from an adult in good health.

The sample holds one count of this clone. The genes are TRBV27 and TRBJ2-6; D unclear. The CDR3 has 14 amino acids. The germline gives CDR1 MNHEY, CDR2 SMNVEV (reference sequence). V gave up 4 bases and J gave up 0 bases, with 4 bases separating them. CDR3 residues: CASSYYSGANVLTF. CDR3 DNA: TGTGCCAGCAGTTATTACTCTGGGGCCAACGTCCTGACTTTC.

The chain recombines TRBV20-1 with TRBJ1-5, with D possibly matching TRBD1 (5 bases). V gave up 4 bases and J gave up 2 bases, with 18 bases separating them. Germline V gene lookup returns CDR1 DFQATT and CDR2 SNEGSKA (reference sequence). This CDR3 comprises 16 residues. The CDR3 DNA is TGCAGTGCTAATGATATCGGGGCGGTAGGCAATCAGCCCCAGCATTTT. Its translation: CSANDIGAVGNQPQHF.

This sequence joins TRBV6-5 and TRBJ2-3; 9 bases are shared with TRBD2. The CDR3 is 15 residues long. Trimming cost V 6 bases and J 3 bases; bases outside gene matches: 7. In germline, CDR1 is MNHEY, CDR2 SVGAGI. The CDR3 coding sequence is TGTGCCAGCAGCAAGGCTAGCGGGACGACAGATACGCAGTATTTT. Its protein product is CASSKASGTTDTQYF.

This clone was seen only once. This chain connects TRBV11-3 to TRBJ2-3; a weak D match, TRBD2 (6 bases). Between the trimmed V and J ends, which lost 3 bases and 4 bases, there was a span of 14 bases. Germline V lookup: CDR1 SGHNT, CDR2 YENEEA. This CDR3 spans 15 amino acids. CDR3 loop: CASSFAGLFADTQYF. CDR3 nucleotide sequence: TGTGCCAGCAGCTTTGCGGGACTCTTTGCAGATACGCAGTATTTT.

To note about this clone: Its ends do not fully match the called genes, so a read error is possible. V gene TRBV7-7 combines with J gene TRBJ1-1; D is undetermined. This CDR3 is 12 amino acids long. Germline V lookup: CDR1 SSHAT, CDR2 FNYEAQ (reference sequence). The CDR3, as DNA: TGTGCTAGCAGCCCTCTAGACAAGAAAGCTTTCTTT. It codes for CASSPLDKKAFF.

The chain links TRBV4-2 to TRBJ1-6; possibly TRBD1 for D (5 bases). The CDR3 spans 15 residues. Trimming removed 1 base at V and 7 bases at J, with 11 bases between. From germline, CDR1 is LGHNA and CDR2 YNFKEQ. CDR3 in DNA: TGTGCCAGCAGCCAAGGGGGCCAGGGAAATTCACCCCTCCACTTT. The encoded protein is CASSQGGQGNSPLHF.

This clone was observed a single time. The J gene is TRBJ1-1, the V gene TRBV28, with 9 bases matching TRBD1. The length of the CDR3 is 16 residues. After removal of 5 bases from V and 0 bases from J, the junction contained 7 bases not matched to a gene. The germline V gene has CDR1 MDHEN and CDR2 SYDVKM. The chain's CDR3 is CASSAPTGGMNTEAFF. Written as DNA, the CDR3 is TGTGCCAGCAGTGCACCGACAGGGGGGATGAACACTGAAGCTTTCTTT.

The chain couples TRBV6-5 to TRBJ2-7; D perhaps matches TRBD2 (5 bases). The CDR3 covers 16 residues. Germline-derived CDR1 and CDR2 are MNHEY and SVGAGI. The V end was cut by 2 bases, the J end by 1 base, with 15 bases between. This CDR3 reads CASSYDGASPSYEQYF. CDR3 nucleotides: TGTGCCAGCAGTTACGACGGCGCTAGCCCTTCCTACGAGCAGTACTTC.

The rearrangement uses TRBV7-8 and TRBJ2-3, with 11 bases lining up with TRBD2. CDR3 length equals 16 residues. The germline V gene encodes CDR1 SGHVS and CDR2 FQNEAQ. The junction had 8 bases not matched to a gene; V was cut back by 5 bases and J by 4 bases. The CDR3 sequence is CASSLRLAGNSDTQYF. CDR3 DNA: TGTGCCAGCAGCCTTAGACTAGCGGGAAATTCAGATACGCAGTATTTT.

This chain uses TRBV29-1 with TRBJ2-3; the match to TRBD2 covers 7 bases. Germline lookup yields CDR1 SQVTM and CDR2 ANQGSEA. The junction had 6 bases not matched to a gene; V was cut back by 3 bases and J by 3 bases. The CDR3 runs to 14 residues. The CDR3 spells CSVEGGEWTDTQYF. In DNA form, the CDR3 reads TGCAGCGTTGAGGGGGGGGAATGGACAGATACGCAGTATTTT.

About this clone: Other DNA variants within this sample encode the same CDR3. The chain links TRBV6-5 to TRBJ1-1, with TRBD1 matching 8 bases. In germline, CDR1 is MNHEY, CDR2 SVGAGI. The CDR3 runs 15 residues. V lost 0 bases to trimming and J lost 1 base; unmatched junction nucleotides: 1. CDR3 region: CASSYSGTGNTEAFF. Here the CDR3 DNA reads TGTGCCAGCAGTTACTCCGGGACAGGGAACACTGAAGCTTTCTTT.

As DNA, the CDR3 is TGTGCCAGCAGCCCACCATTAGGGACAGGGGGGAACGAGCAGTACTTC. It is translated as CASSPPLGTGGNEQYF. The V call is TRBV7-9, the J call TRBJ2-7; 11 positions match TRBD1. CDR1 and CDR2 (germline): SEHNR, FQNEAQ (reference sequence). The CDR3 is made up of 16 amino acids. With V trimmed by 5 bases and J by 5 bases, 11 bases remained unmatched.

The rearrangement links TRBV20-1 to TRBJ2-1; 7 bases agree with TRBD1. The CDR3 loop spans 11 amino acids. Germline lookup yields CDR1 DFQATT and CDR2 SNEGSKA (reference sequence). The CDR3 loop is CRGQQGNEQFF. The DNA of the CDR3 is TGCAGAGGACAACAGGGGAATGAGCAGTTCTTC.

The rearrangement uses TRBV6-6 and TRBJ1-4; no reliable D call. The V end lost 2 bases, the J end lost 6 bases, and 16 bases lay between the germline ends. Looked up from germline, CDR1 is MNHNY and CDR2 is SVGAGI (reference sequence). The CDR3 runs to 16 residues. For the CDR3, the DNA is TGTGCCAGCAGTTACCGATTCAGGCAGGCGGATGAAAAACTGTTTTTT. Amino acid sequence: CASSYRFRQADEKLFF.

In nucleotides, the CDR3 is TGTGCCAGCACCTTGGACAGGGGGTGGGGAGAGACCCAGTACTTC. As protein: CASTLDRGWGETQYF. The chain recombines TRBV28 with TRBJ2-5; 10 bases map to TRBD1. CDR1 and CDR2 (germline): MDHEN, SYDVKM. The CDR3 consists of 15 residues. V was pared by 7 bases and J by 4 bases, with 9 bases of the junction left unmatched.

The chain employs TRBV5-6 and TRBJ2-6, with D hard to call. Germline loops: CDR1 SGHDT, CDR2 YYEEEE. V lost 0 bases and J lost 8, with 6 bases in between. This CDR3 spans 13 amino acids. CDR3 sequence (DNA): TGTGCCAGCAGCTTGGTCGAGACCAACGTCCTGACTTTC. This translates into CASSLVETNVLTF.

The gene calls are TRBV6-5 and TRBJ1-3; D unclear. The CDR3 extends over 13 amino acids. Trimming shortened V by 6 bases and J by 0 bases, and 6 bases separated the two germline ends. CDR1 and CDR2 (germline): MNHEY, SVGAGI. The DNA of the CDR3 is TGTGCCAGCAGAGCGAGCTCTGGAAACACCATATATTTT. Its protein is CASRASSGNTIYF.

This chain uses TRBV5-4 with TRBJ1-2; 7 bases line up with TRBD1. Germline CDR1 is SGHNT and CDR2 is YYREEE (reference sequence). Trimming at V came to 3 bases and at J to 5 bases, leaving 10 bases not matched to a gene. This CDR3 is built from 15 residues. The CDR3 loop reads CASSYPTGTAYGYTF. The CDR3 DNA reads as TGTGCCAGCAGCTATCCAACCGGGACAGCTTATGGCTACACCTTC.

J is TRBJ2-1 and V is TRBV27; TRBD2 matches at 14 bases. This CDR3 comprises 16 residues. After removal of 6 bases from V and 4 bases from J, the junction contained 5 bases not matched to a gene. CDR1 MNHEY and CDR2 SMNVEV come from the germline V gene (reference sequence). This chain's CDR3 is CASSGTSGRNYNEQFF. The DNA for the CDR3 is TGTGCCAGCAGCGGGACTAGCGGGAGAAATTACAATGAGCAGTTCTTC.

The chain joins TRBV5-8 to TRBJ2-4; D possibly corresponds to TRBD2 (6 bases). Trimming cost V 0 bases and J 0 bases, with 7 bases left between them. The CDR3 has 15 residues. CDR1 is SGHTS and CDR2 is YDEGEE in the germline V gene. CDR3 region: CASSLGRAAKNIQYF. CDR3 coding DNA: TGTGCCAGCAGCTTGGGGAGGGCAGCCAAAAACATTCAGTACTTC.

The DNA of the CDR3 is TGCGCCAGCAGCTTGGGGGACTTAAACACCGGGGAGCTGTTTTTT. Protein product: CASSLGDLNTGELFF. V usage is TRBV5-1 and J usage is TRBJ2-2; D is possibly TRBD2 (6 bases). This CDR3 has 15 amino acids. Trimming cost V 0 bases and J 2 bases, with 8 bases left between them. Germline CDR1 is SGHRS and CDR2 is YFSETQ.

CDR3 DNA sequence: TGTGCCACAGGGCTAGCGGGACCCGGGGAGCTGTTTTTT. Amino acids: CATGLAGPGELFF. The rearrangement joins TRBV24-1 to TRBJ2-2, with TRBD2 matching 9 bases. This CDR3 region has 13 residues. V shed 10 bases, J shed 6 bases, and the junction held 5 bases outside the gene matches. CDR1 is KGHDR and CDR2 is SFDVKD in the germline V gene.

This chain connects TRBV5-1 to TRBJ1-2; D not certain. Germline lookup yields CDR1 SGHRS and CDR2 YFSETQ. The CDR3 consists of 13 residues. Trimming left V 2 bases short and J 5 bases short, with 10 bases between. CDR3 amino acids: CASSLLGGYGYTF. Here the CDR3 DNA reads TGCGCCAGCAGCTTACTGGGAGGGTATGGCTACACCTTC.

The chain is built from TRBV18 and TRBJ2-7; perhaps TRBD1 as D (6 bases). CDR3 size: 14 residues. V lost 6 bases and J 4 bases, leaving 16 bases between the germline ends. The germline CDR1 and CDR2 sequences are KGHSH and LQKENI. CDR3 bases: TGTGCCAGCTCCAACCCTCAGGGGCAATACGAGCAGTACTTC. This translates into CASSNPQGQYEQYF.

The genes are TRBV18 and TRBJ2-5; 8 positions match TRBD1. J lost 4 bases, V lost 1 base, and 5 bases had no gene match. Per germline, CDR1 KGHSH and CDR2 LQKENI. The CDR3 spans 15 residues. The CDR3 DNA sequence: TGTGCCAGCTCACCACTGGGACAGGAACCAGAGACCCAGTACTTC. This sequence encodes CASSPLGQEPETQYF.

J is TRBJ1-6 and V is TRBV18; 7 nucleotides line up with TRBD1. The trim removed 6 bases at V and 7 bases at J, leaving 12 bases unmatched. Germline loops: CDR1 KGHSH, CDR2 LQKENI. This CDR3 comprises 16 residues. The CDR3 DNA reads as TGTGCCAGCTCTCCCACGGTTCTGGGACAGAATTCACCCCTCCACTTT. This sequence encodes CASSPTVLGQNSPLHF.

The rearrangement links TRBV30 to TRBJ2-5, with D unresolved. V lost 2 bases and J 5 bases, leaving 6 bases between the germline ends. This CDR3 is 11 amino acids long. Looked up from germline, CDR1 is GTSNPN and CDR2 is SVGIG (reference sequence). The CDR3 protein is CAWSTGETQYF. Written as DNA, the CDR3 is TGTGCCTGGAGTACTGGGGAGACCCAGTACTTC.

This chain links TRBV6-5 with TRBJ2-1; D perhaps matches TRBD1 (5 bases). Germline assignment: CDR1 MNHEY and CDR2 SVGAGI. This CDR3 comprises 15 residues. The germline V and J ends were trimmed by 5 bases and 0 bases, with 11 bases remaining between them. CDR3 sequence reads: CASSQDKSSYNEQFF. DNA of the CDR3: TGTGCCAGCAGTCAGGACAAGAGCTCCTACAATGAGCAGTTCTTC.